This T cell receptor (beta chain) came from a study of T cell responses to AZD1222 COVID-19 vaccine (dated by TCRdb to the early 2020s). A note on the overall study: AZD1222 recipients given second doses at about 4 weeks or at about 12 weeks were pooled, since spike-specific TCR depth and breadth were not found to differ between the two schedules. TCR sequencing was performed for roughly 250 trial participants, of whom about 200 were given two doses of AZD1222 and around 25 were given two doses of MenACWY control vaccine. Trial participants were enrolled by age into 18-55, 56-69 and 70-plus year subgroups, with 148, 28 and 57 TCR-sequenced participants respectively.

The time point label here, explained by the study, means: baseline before first vaccination. The vaccinee samples were drawn from two UK trials, COV001 and COV002, one of which was a single-blind randomized controlled phase 2/3 trial testing AZD1222 (ChAdOx1 nCoV-19) in healthy adults. Trial participant PBMC samples were collected at day 0 and day 28 after the second dose for TCRbeta chain sequencing. The investigation overall reported the following: CD4 TCRs associated with the vaccine covered the entire spike protein, and the dominant responses were in regions 160-218 and 743-854. Because no day 14 peak-response samples were available, repertoires were characterized only after the peak T cell response. In the small 56-69-year group, the increase in depth fell short of significance, most likely because of low power. Most participants were white British and females outnumbered males, and the authors suggested that clonal diversity may have been underestimated. Reportedly, close to half of the unique spike-specific TCRs recognized epitopes lying outside the regions that are mutated in the B.1.351 and B.1.1.7 variants. Only a handful of AZD1222 recipients were SARS-CoV-2 seropositive at baseline, limiting conclusions about previously exposed vaccinees. A significant rise in spike-specific TCR breadth and depth was observed after two AZD1222 doses relative to day 0 and relative to MenACWY recipients.

The CDR3 regions of human TCRbeta chains were analyzed by immunosequencing. Turning to the authors' computational methods: Repertoire TCRs were matched against a reference library of SARS-CoV-2-specific TCRs generated with the MIRA antigen-specificity platform. Breadth was defined as the fraction of unique TCRs that were SARS-CoV-2-associated. Depth was defined as the fraction of total T cells that were SARS-CoV-2-associated. Using the MIRA data, every spike-specific TCR was mapped to the spike region that the TCR reacted to and assigned to either a CD4 or a CD8 class. Log10-transformed breadth and depth values were compared by one-way ANOVA with Sidak's multiple comparisons tests. This immuneACCESS table, as held by TCRdb, lists in-frame sequences with V and J called but not all clones. Of the missing ones, under half trace to an unresolved V gene in checked studies; the others have no known cause. The V and J calls and the clone size are those of that table, but D and trimming were determined from the DNA. For this sample there are 170,000 or so clones; just over 90% appear just once. Together, the top ten hold around 1.5% of the sample.

Trimming accounts for 1 base at V and 2 bases at J, while the number of junction bases matched to no gene is 9. CDR1 SGHNT and CDR2 YYREEE were looked up in the germline V gene (reference sequence). The CDR3 measures 16 amino acids from cysteine to phenylalanine. The CDR3 DNA has 48 bases and is translated from base 1. Concerning this clone itself: Its antigen is not yet known. The record has no base qualities; no much larger clone is one base away.

This TCR came from an adult in good health. The chain is made from TRBV5-4 and TRBJ2-7, with TRBD2 matching 7 junction bases. This specimen consisted of peripheral blood, obtained on day 0 of AZD1222 vaccination. DNA sequence: TGTGCCAGCAGCTTGCGTCTACGGGGAGGGGCCTACGAGCAGTACTTC. Its amino acids are CASSLRLRGGAYEQYF.